This TCR beta chain is drawn from a study of human T cells and chemical hapten exposure. TCRdb reprocessed the RACE reads via MiXCR and lists one record per CDR3 protein. The data show fewer than 95,000 distinct CDR3 sequences, over 9.5% seen once. Indicated time point: patch test 1, 2 weeks after DPC sensitization. Treatment noted: therapeutic diphenylcyclopropenone sensitization with weekly scalp DPC. This clonotype came up many times. Trimming removed 6 bases from V and 9 bases from J; junction bases left unmatched: 9. This CDR3 is 15 amino acids long. The gene calls are TRBV12-3 or TRBV12-4 and TRBJ1-6, with 9 positions matching TRBD1. Here the sequenced sample was whole blood, taken in connection with sensitization to the hapten diphenylcyclopropenone (DPC). The TCR comes from a man in his forties with alopecia areata. Some clones in this sample may be carry-over from other donors' samples. The CDR3 nucleotides are TGTGCCAGCAGAGAAACAGGGGGCGTCGGTTCACCCCTCCACTTT. It yields the protein CASRETGGVGSPLHF.